These T cell receptor beta chains were read from a single sample in a study of blood T cell repertoires in COVID-19. Generated by immunoSEQ multiplex PCR, the TCRdb table keeps only in-frame clones and is missing some. The table records roughly 290,000 clones, approximately 90% of them present only once. The material sequenced was peripheral blood. These TCRs come from a man aged 25 to 40 with acute or convalescent COVID-19. CDR3s include the opening cysteine and the closing phenylalanine or tryptophan. Each record gives: CDR3 DNA, CDR3 protein, J gene, D gene, V gene, clone size. A D gene is named only where the DNA matches it firmly. Size tells how often a clone was seen (once, few, many) or the class of an expanded clone, and some rows leave it out.

CDR3nt: TGTGCCAGCAGCGTAGCCTTGACTGGGTCCGGGGAGCTGTTTTTT
CDR3aa: CASSVALTGSGELFF
j_gene: TRBJ2-2
d_gene: -
v_gene: TRBV9
abundance: -

CDR3nt: TGTGCCAGCAGCCAAAGTCGGGGGAACTATGGCTACACCTTC
CDR3aa: CASSQSRGNYGYTF
j_gene: TRBJ1-2
d_gene: -
v_gene: TRBV3-1/TRBV3-2
abundance: few

CDR3nt: TGTGCCAGCAGCTTAAGGGTCGCGGGCAATGAGCAGTTCTTC
CDR3aa: CASSLRVAGNEQFF
j_gene: TRBJ2-1
d_gene: -
v_gene: TRBV7-3
abundance: -

CDR3nt: TGCGCCAGCAGACACGAGGCAGGGGGGATCTACGAGCAGTACTTC
CDR3aa: CASRHEAGGIYEQYF
j_gene: TRBJ2-7
d_gene: -
v_gene: TRBV5-1
abundance: -

CDR3nt: TGTGCCAGCAGCTTCGACAGGGAAGAGACCCAGTACTTC
CDR3aa: CASSFDREETQYF
j_gene: TRBJ2-5
d_gene: TRBD1
v_gene: TRBV5-4
abundance: -

CDR3nt: TGTGCCAGCTCAGCTTACAGGGGGCAGATTTACGAGCAGTACTTC
CDR3aa: CASSAYRGQIYEQYF
j_gene: TRBJ2-7
d_gene: TRBD1
v_gene: TRBV18
abundance: -

CDR3nt: TGTGCCAGCAGTGAAGCGCTTATTCGTACCGGGAGTTGGTCACCCCTCCACTTT
CDR3aa: CASSEALIRTGSWSPLHF
j_gene: TRBJ1-6
d_gene: -
v_gene: TRBV6-1
abundance: -

CDR3nt: TGTGCCAGCAGCGTGTTGAGAACGCAGTATTTT
CDR3aa: CASSVLRTQYF
j_gene: TRBJ2-3
d_gene: -
v_gene: TRBV5-8
abundance: once

CDR3nt: TGTGCCAGCAGCCGAACTAGCGGGAATTACTACGAGCAGTACTTC
CDR3aa: CASSRTSGNYYEQYF
j_gene: TRBJ2-7
d_gene: TRBD2
v_gene: TRBV5-4
abundance: -

CDR3nt: TGTGCCAGCAGTTTGAGGAACAGGGGGCTCGGTGGCTACACCTTC
CDR3aa: CASSLRNRGLGGYTF
j_gene: TRBJ1-2
d_gene: TRBD1
v_gene: TRBV27
abundance: -

CDR3nt: TGTGCCAGCAGCTTCGCAGCGGGTGGGGCCAACGTCCTGACTTTC
CDR3aa: CASSFAAGGANVLTF
j_gene: TRBJ2-6
d_gene: -
v_gene: TRBV5-4
abundance: -

CDR3nt: TGTGCCAGCAGTTACGTGGCAGGGAATCAGCCCCAGCATTTT
CDR3aa: CASSYVAGNQPQHF
j_gene: TRBJ1-5
d_gene: -
v_gene: TRBV6-2/TRBV6-3
abundance: -

CDR3nt: TGTGCCAGCAGTCTGGGACAGGGGAGACAGCCCCAGCATTTT
CDR3aa: CASSLGQGRQPQHF
j_gene: TRBJ1-5
d_gene: TRBD1
v_gene: TRBV28
abundance: -

CDR3nt: TGTGCCAGTGGCGGGGGTCCCTCCTACAATGAGCAGTTCTTC
CDR3aa: CASGGGPSYNEQFF
j_gene: TRBJ2-1
d_gene: TRBD2
v_gene: TRBV19
abundance: -